The 23 T cell receptor beta chains given below trace back to one sample, sequenced in a study of breast tumors, draining lymph nodes, adjacent tissues. Each CDR3 protein is one row after TCRdb ran MiXCR on the multiplex PCR reads. The table lists some 170,000 distinct CDR3 sequences, 33% of them singletons. Axillary draining lymph nodes of breast cancer patients supplied the node samples. The sequenced material came from axillary lymph node tissue. These receptor sequences come from a female donor with breast cancer. Some clones in this sample may be carry-over from other donors' samples.

The table lists this clonotype with many counts. The rearrangement uses TRBV20-1 and TRBJ1-2; TRBD1 matches 7 bases. The CDR3 covers 15 residues. V dropped 3 bases and J dropped 0; count of bases not matched to a gene: 7. The V gene's germline CDR1 is DFQATT and CDR2 SNEGSKA (reference sequence). The CDR3 region is CSARAPTGANYGYTF. The CDR3 DNA follows: TGCAGTGCTAGGGCACCCACAGGGGCTAACTATGGCTACACCTTC.

In its sample, this clonotype was seen many times. The chain recombines TRBV5-8 with TRBJ2-2, with 7 bases lining up with TRBD1. The V segment lost 5 bases and the J segment 3 bases; nucleotides outside the gene matches: 7. CDR3 size: 15 residues. Germline V gene data show CDR1 as SGHTS and CDR2 as YDEGEE. The CDR3 DNA reads as TGTGCCAGCAGTCAGGGACAGCTGTACACCGGGGAGCTGTTTTTT. Its translation: CASSQGQLYTGELFF.

This clonotype was counted at least ten times. CDR3 in DNA: TGTGCCAGCAGGACGGGACTAGCGGTTGGAGAGACCCAGTACTTC. It yields the protein CASRTGLAVGETQYF. The chain combines TRBV5-5 with TRBJ2-5; 11 nucleotides line up with TRBD2. Germline V gene lookup returns CDR1 SGHKS and CDR2 YYEKEE (reference sequence). V trimming: 5 bases; J trimming: 4 bases; junction bases outside the gene matches: 7. This CDR3 is 15 amino acids long.

The rearrangement uses TRBV13 and TRBJ2-1, with unresolved D. V was shortened by 5 bases and J by 7 bases, with 6 bases between the two germline ends. The CDR3 has 11 residues. Germline CDR1 reads PRHDT; CDR2 reads FYEKMQ (reference sequence). The CDR3 DNA reads TGTGCCAGCAGCCAGGCGAATGAGCAGTTCTTC. It is translated as CASSQANEQFF.

This clonotype was seen many times. The chain employs TRBV18 and TRBJ2-2, with D possibly matching TRBD1 (6 bases). The V gene lost 4 bases and the J gene lost 0 bases, with 9 bases spanning the gap. The CDR3 loop spans 15 amino acids. Looked up from germline, CDR1 is KGHSH and CDR2 is LQKENI. CDR3 DNA sequence: TGTGCCAGCTCACTGACAGGTTCGAACACCGGGGAGCTGTTTTTT. Its protein product is CASSLTGSNTGELFF.

This chain joins TRBV29-1 and TRBJ1-5; 7 bases fit TRBD1. The CDR3 is 13 residues long. Germline trimming cut 4 bases from V and 1 base from J; bases unmatched to any gene: 1. Germline lookup yields CDR1 SQVTM and CDR2 ANQGSEA. This chain's CDR3 is CSVAGQSNQPQHF. The CDR3 nucleotides read TGCAGCGTTGCGGGACAGAGCAATCAGCCCCAGCATTTT.

This clonotype has a count of ten or more. Written as DNA, the CDR3 is TGCAGTGCTAGAGGCCCCGGACTAGCGGGACGGGAGACCCAGTACTTC. Translated: CSARGPGLAGRETQYF. J is TRBJ2-5 and V is TRBV20-1, with TRBD2 identical over 12 bases. From germline, CDR1 is DFQATT and CDR2 SNEGSKA (reference sequence). This CDR3 spans 16 amino acids. V was pared by 1 base and J by 5 bases, with 8 bases of the junction left unmatched.

The rearrangement links TRBV13 to TRBJ2-2; D remains ambiguous. Germline lookup yields CDR1 PRHDT and CDR2 FYEKMQ (reference sequence). CDR3 length: 12 residues. V shed 3 bases and J shed 8 bases, with 7 bases lying between them. CDR3 bases: TGTGCCAGCAGCTTGAGGTCAGGGGAGCTGTTTTTT. This encodes CASSLRSGELFF.

The V gene is TRBV10-1, the J gene TRBJ1-1; 7 bases match TRBD1. The trim removed 6 bases at V and 1 base at J, leaving 8 bases unmatched. The CDR3 runs to 15 residues. The germline V gene encodes CDR1 WNHNN and CDR2 SYGVQD (reference sequence). The CDR3 spells CASREETGPNTEAFF. Here the CDR3 DNA reads TGCGCCAGCAGAGAAGAGACAGGGCCGAACACTGAAGCTTTCTTT.

In this sample, this clonotype turned up many times. One end of the junction fails to match germline, which may point to a read error. The rearrangement uses TRBV4-1 and TRBJ1-6; D might be TRBD1 (5 bases). CDR3 length: 14 residues. Per germline, CDR1 MGHRA and CDR2 YSYEKL. CDR3 DNA sequence: TGCGCCAGCAGCCAAGGGGGGAATAATTCACCCCTTCACTTT. Translation: CASSQGGNNSPLHF.

This clonotype was detected many times. The V call is TRBV2, the J call TRBJ2-6, with TRBD2 as a possible D gene (6 bases). The germline V gene has CDR1 SNHLY and CDR2 FYNNEI. V dropped 9 bases and J dropped 8 bases, with 11 bases sitting between them. The CDR3 has 12 amino acids. CDR3 DNA sequence: TGTGCCAGTGATGGGGGGTCCAACGTCCTGACTTTC. Its translation is CASDGGSNVLTF.

In this sample, this clonotype turned up many times. The chain carries TRBV10-3 and TRBJ2-7, with TRBD1 matching 10 bases. The length of the CDR3 is 13 residues. Germline V gene data show CDR1 as ENHRY and CDR2 as SYGVKD. J lost 4 bases, V lost 6 bases, and 3 bases had no gene match. CDR3 loop: CAISPGQGYEQYF. CDR3 bases: TGTGCCATCAGCCCGGGACAGGGGTACGAGCAGTACTTC.

This clonotype was counted at least ten times. The CDR3 region has the DNA TGTGCCAGCAGCCCCACACCCCAGGGTGAAGTCGGAAACACCATATATTTT. It yields the protein CASSPTPQGEVGNTIYF. The gene calls are TRBV7-8 and TRBJ1-3; weak D call: TRBD1 (5 bases). The V gene lost 5 bases and the J gene lost 4 bases, with 21 bases spanning the gap. Germline V gene data show CDR1 as SGHVS and CDR2 as FQNEAQ. CDR3 length: 17 residues.

This clonotype has ten or more counts. V gene TRBV7-2 combines with J gene TRBJ2-1; D ambiguous. This CDR3 spans 16 amino acids. Trimming stripped 1 base from V and 3 bases from J, with 13 bases between. CDR1 is SGHTA, CDR2 FQGNSA, per germline. The CDR3 sequence is CASSLVSSQIYNEQFF. DNA of the CDR3: TGTGCCAGCAGCTTAGTCTCAAGCCAGATCTACAATGAGCAGTTCTTC.

This clonotype has a count of ten or more. This sequence joins TRBV19 and TRBJ2-7, with 8 bases matching TRBD1. This CDR3 comprises 13 residues. Germline-derived CDR1 and CDR2 are LNHDA and SQIVND (reference sequence). The ends lost 5 bases at V and 6 bases at J; junction bases unmatched: 6. The CDR3 region has the DNA TGTGCCAGTAGTTCTGACAGGGGAGGCGAGCAGTACTTC. Protein product: CASSSDRGGEQYF.

V is TRBV5-1 and J is TRBJ2-1; 10 bases map to TRBD2. J lost 7 bases, V lost 4 bases, and 11 bases had no gene match. The germline V gene encodes CDR1 SGHRS and CDR2 YFSETQ. The CDR3 loop spans 16 amino acids. This CDR3 is CASSPPPAGGRNEQFF. The CDR3 bases are TGCGCCAGCAGCCCACCACCAGCGGGAGGGCGTAATGAGCAGTTCTTC.

This clonotype was counted ten times or more. V usage is TRBV2 and J usage is TRBJ2-5; TRBD2 matches 15 bases. The germline gives CDR1 SNHLY, CDR2 FYNNEI. The CDR3 runs to 17 residues. V was clipped by 4 bases and J by 1 base; unmatched bases: 4. The CDR3 nucleotides read TGTGCCAGCAGTGTAGGACTAGCGGGGGGGATCCAAGAGACCCAGTACTTC. Encoded protein: CASSVGLAGGIQETQYF.

This clonotype was found many times. The junction does not match germline at one end; this may be a read error. V and J are TRBV12-5 and TRBJ2-2, with D perhaps TRBD1 or TRBD2 (5 bases each). The germline V gene encodes CDR1 LGHNT and CDR2 FRNRAP. The CDR3 has 16 amino acids. The CDR3 reads CANGFNQGGFTGELFF. The DNA of the CDR3 is TGTGCTAATGGTTTTAATCAGGGCGGGTTCACCGGGGAGCTGTTTTTT. Variable domain in full (rest from reference TRBV12-5 and TRBJ2-2): DARVTQTPRHKVTEMGQEVTMRCQPILGHNTVFWYRQTMMQGLELLAYFRNRAPLDDSGMPKDRFSAEMPDATLATLKIQPSEPRDSAVYFCANGFNQGGFTGELFFGEGSRLTVL.

This clonotype was observed many times. The chain links TRBV7-8 to TRBJ2-7; 11 bases align to TRBD1. The germline V gene encodes CDR1 SGHVS and CDR2 FQNEAQ. Trimming removed 5 bases from V and 5 bases from J; junction bases left unmatched: 5. The CDR3 sequence is 14 residues long. The DNA for the CDR3 is TGTGCCAGCAGCCGTGGGGACAGGGGGGACGAGCAGTACTTC. Its translation is CASSRGDRGDEQYF.

On this clonotype: The DNA is omitted, as the CDR3 cannot be located on it reliably, and the CDR3 follows TCRdb's listing. The V and J genes are TRBV7-2 and TRBJ2-3; TRBD1 is the table's D call and was not checked against the DNA. The CDR3 is 24 residues long, counting both termini. Germline CDR1 and CDR2: SGHTA and FQGNSA. The CDR3 region is CASSLAPGVYEQYFGPGNTDTQYF.

V is TRBV20-1 and J is TRBJ2-7; maybe TRBD2 (5 bases). Trimming took 7 bases from V and 10 from J, leaving 23 bases between them. Per the germline V gene, CDR1 is DFQATT and CDR2 is SNEGSKA (reference sequence). The CDR3 is 13 amino acids. This CDR3 reads CSGREPPNERQYF. CDR3 bases: TGCAGTGGTAGGGAGCCCCCCAACGAGCGCCAGTACTTC.

This clonotype has a count of ten or more. V is TRBV3-1 and J is TRBJ2-2, with 8 bases fitting TRBD1. Germline V gene lookup returns CDR1 LGHDT and CDR2 YNNKEL (reference sequence). J was trimmed by 3 bases and V by 5 bases; bases with no gene match: 8. The CDR3 extends over 16 amino acids. CDR3 nucleotides: TGTGCCAGCAGCGATGGACAGGGTGGTGACACCGGGGAGCTGTTTTTT. Protein sequence: CASSDGQGGDTGELFF. Based on the CDR3 plus reference TRBV3-1 and TRBJ2-2, the full variable domain is DTAVSQTPKYLVTQMGNDKSIKCEQNLGHDTMYWYKQDSKKFLKIMFSYNNKELIINETVPNRFSPKSPDKAHLNLHINSLELGDSAVYFCASSDGQGGDTGELFFGEGSRLTVL.

This clonotype was seen ten or more times. CDR3 sequence (DNA): TGTGCCAGCAGCTCGAGGACCGCAGAAGGCACAGATACGCAGTATTTT. The encoded protein is CASSSRTAEGTDTQYF. The chain carries TRBV11-3 and TRBJ2-3; D not certain. CDR3 length: 16 amino acids. Looked up from germline, CDR1 is SGHNT and CDR2 is YENEEA. V was cut by 4 bases and J by 1 base, with 15 bases left in between.